The subject of this entry is one T cell receptor (beta chain). Per germline, CDR1 SGDLS and CDR2 YYNGEE. Trimming shortened V by 3 bases and J by 0 bases, and 7 bases separated the two germline ends. The CDR3 covers 15 residues. Clones were read by immunoSEQ multiplex PCR, and TCRdb kept only the in-frame ones, dropping some. The sample shows approximately 500,000 clones, roughly 90% of them seen only once. This sample is part of a study of blood T cell repertoires in COVID-19. Study-level information: Samples came from the United States, Italy and Spain, spanning acute and convalescent COVID-19.

This study enrolled people aged roughly 18 to 100 from about two dozen US geographic areas. Categorization into cohorts depended on clinical history that participants reported. This sequence originates from a woman aged 40 to 50 who had recovered from COVID-19. The chain links TRBV9 to TRBJ1-6; no definite D call. The sample taken for sequencing was PBMCs or T cells enriched from blood (not recorded which). CDR3 coding DNA: TGTGCCAGCAGCGGGGGAGGCTCCTATAATTCACCCCTCCACTTT. This sequence encodes CASSGGGSYNSPLHF.